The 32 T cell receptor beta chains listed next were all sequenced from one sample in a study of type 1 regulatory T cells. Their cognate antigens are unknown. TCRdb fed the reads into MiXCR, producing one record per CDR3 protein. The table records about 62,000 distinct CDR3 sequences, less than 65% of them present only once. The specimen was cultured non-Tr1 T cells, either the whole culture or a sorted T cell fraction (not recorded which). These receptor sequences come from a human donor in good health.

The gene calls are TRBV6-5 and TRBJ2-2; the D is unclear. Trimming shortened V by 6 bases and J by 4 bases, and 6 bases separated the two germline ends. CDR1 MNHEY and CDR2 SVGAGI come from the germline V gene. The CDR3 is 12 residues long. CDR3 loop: CASRFSTGELFF. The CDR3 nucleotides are TGTGCCAGCAGGTTTAGCACCGGGGAGCTGTTTTTT.

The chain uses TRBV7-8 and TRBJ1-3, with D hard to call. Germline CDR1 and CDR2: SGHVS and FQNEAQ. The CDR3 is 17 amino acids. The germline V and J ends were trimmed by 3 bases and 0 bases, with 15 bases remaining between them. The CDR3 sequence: CASSFSGGSGSGNTIYF. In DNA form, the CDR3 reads TGTGCCAGCAGCTTTAGCGGAGGGTCTGGCTCTGGAAACACCATATATTTT.

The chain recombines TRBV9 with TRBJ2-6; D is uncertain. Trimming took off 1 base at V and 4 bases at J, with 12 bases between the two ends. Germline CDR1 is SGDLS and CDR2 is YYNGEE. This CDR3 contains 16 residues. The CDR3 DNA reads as TGTGCCAGCAGCGTAACAGCTGCTGGAGGGGCCAACGTCCTGACTTTC. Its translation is CASSVTAAGGANVLTF.

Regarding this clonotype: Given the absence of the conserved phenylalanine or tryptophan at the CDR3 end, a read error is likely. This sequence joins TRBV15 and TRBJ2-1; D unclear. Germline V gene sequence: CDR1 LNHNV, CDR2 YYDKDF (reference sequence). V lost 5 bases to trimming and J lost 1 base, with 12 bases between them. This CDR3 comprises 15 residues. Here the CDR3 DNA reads TGTGCCACCAGCGGACCTGGTGAGTCCTACAATGAGCAGTTCATC. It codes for CATSGPGESYNEQFI.

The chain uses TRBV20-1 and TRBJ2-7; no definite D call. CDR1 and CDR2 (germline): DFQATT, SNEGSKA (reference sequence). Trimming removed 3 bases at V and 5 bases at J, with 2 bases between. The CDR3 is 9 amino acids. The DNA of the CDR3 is TGCAGTGCTAGTAACGAGCAGTACTTC. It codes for CSASNEQYF.

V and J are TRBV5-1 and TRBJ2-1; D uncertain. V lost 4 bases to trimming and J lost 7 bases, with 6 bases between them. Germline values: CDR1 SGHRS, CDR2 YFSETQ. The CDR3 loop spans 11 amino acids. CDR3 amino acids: CASSAPNEQFF. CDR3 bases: TGCGCCAGCAGCGCCCCGAATGAGCAGTTCTTC. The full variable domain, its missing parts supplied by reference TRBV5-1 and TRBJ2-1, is KAGVTQTPRYLIKTRGQQVTLSCSPISGHRSVSWYQQTPGQGLQFLFEYFSETQRNKGNFPGRFSGRQFSNSRSEMNVSTLELGDSALYLCASSAPNEQFFGPGTRLTVL.

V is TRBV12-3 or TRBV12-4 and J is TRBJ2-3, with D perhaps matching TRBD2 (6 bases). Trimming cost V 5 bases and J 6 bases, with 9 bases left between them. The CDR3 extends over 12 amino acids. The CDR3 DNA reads TGTGCCAGCAGTAACAGCGGGGATACGCAGTATTTT. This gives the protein CASSNSGDTQYF.

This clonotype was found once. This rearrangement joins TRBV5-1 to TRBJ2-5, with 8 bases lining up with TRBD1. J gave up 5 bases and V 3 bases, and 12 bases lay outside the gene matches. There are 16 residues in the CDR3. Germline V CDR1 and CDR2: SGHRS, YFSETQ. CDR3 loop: CASSSPDRGSSETQYF. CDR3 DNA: TGCGCCAGCAGCTCACCAGACAGGGGCTCGTCGGAGACCCAGTACTTC.

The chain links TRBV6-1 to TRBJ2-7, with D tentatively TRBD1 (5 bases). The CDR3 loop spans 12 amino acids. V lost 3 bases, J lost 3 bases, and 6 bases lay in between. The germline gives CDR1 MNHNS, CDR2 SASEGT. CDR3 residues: CASSDRDYEQYF. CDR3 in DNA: TGTGCCAGCAGTGACAGGGACTACGAGCAGTACTTC.

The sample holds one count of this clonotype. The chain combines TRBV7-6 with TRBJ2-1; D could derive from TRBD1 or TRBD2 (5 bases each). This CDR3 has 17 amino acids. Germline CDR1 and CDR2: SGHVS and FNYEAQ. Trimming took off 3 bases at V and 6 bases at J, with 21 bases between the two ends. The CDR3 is CASSLGPTSQSVNEQFF. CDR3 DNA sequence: TGTGCCAGCAGCTTGGGACCGACAAGTCAGTCGGTCAATGAGCAGTTCTTC.

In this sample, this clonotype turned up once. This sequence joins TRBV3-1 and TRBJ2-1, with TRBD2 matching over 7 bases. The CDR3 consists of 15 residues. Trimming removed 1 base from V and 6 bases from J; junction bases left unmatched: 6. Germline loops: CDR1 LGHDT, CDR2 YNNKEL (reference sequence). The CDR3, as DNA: TGTGCCAGCAGCCAAGGGGCGGGAGCCGGCAATGAGCAGTTCTTC. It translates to CASSQGAGAGNEQFF.

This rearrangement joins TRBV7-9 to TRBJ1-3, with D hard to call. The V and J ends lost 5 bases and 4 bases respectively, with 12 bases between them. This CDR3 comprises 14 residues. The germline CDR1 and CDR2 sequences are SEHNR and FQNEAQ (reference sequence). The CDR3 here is CASSRISSGNTIYF. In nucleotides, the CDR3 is TGTGCCAGCAGCCGGATTAGTTCGGGAAACACCATATATTTT.

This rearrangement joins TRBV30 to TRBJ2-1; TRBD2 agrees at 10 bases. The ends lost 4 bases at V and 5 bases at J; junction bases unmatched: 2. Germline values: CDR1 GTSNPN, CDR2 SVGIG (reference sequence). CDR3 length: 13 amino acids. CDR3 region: CAWKTSGHNEQFF. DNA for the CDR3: TGTGCCTGGAAGACTAGCGGGCACAATGAGCAGTTCTTC.

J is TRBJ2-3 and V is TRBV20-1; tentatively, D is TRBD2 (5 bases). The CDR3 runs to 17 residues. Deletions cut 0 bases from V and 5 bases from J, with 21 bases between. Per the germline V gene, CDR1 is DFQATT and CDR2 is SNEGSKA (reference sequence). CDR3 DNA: TGCAGTGCTAGAGAGCCCCGGGCTAGCTGGAGAATAGATACGCAGTATTTT. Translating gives CSAREPRASWRIDTQYF.

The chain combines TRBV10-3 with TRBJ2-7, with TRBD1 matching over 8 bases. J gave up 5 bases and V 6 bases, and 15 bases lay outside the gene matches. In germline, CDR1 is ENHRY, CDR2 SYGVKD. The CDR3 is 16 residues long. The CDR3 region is CAIRKDRGEGRHEQYF. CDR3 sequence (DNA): TGTGCCATCAGGAAAGACAGGGGCGAAGGGAGGCACGAGCAGTACTTC.

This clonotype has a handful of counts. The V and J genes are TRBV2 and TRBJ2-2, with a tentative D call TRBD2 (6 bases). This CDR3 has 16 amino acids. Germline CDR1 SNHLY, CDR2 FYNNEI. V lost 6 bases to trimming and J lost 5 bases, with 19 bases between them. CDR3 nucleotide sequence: TGTGCCAGCAGGCGACTAGTCCCGGGGCTGACCGGGGAGCTGTTTTTT. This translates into CASRRLVPGLTGELFF.

Written as DNA, the CDR3 is TGTGCCAGCAGCTTGGCCAGGGCCGGGACTAGCGGGTCCTCCTACGAGCAGTACTTC. Translating it yields CASSLARAGTSGSSYEQYF. V usage is TRBV5-6 and J usage is TRBJ2-7, with 12 bases fitting TRBD2. J was trimmed by 0 bases and V by 0 bases; bases with no gene match: 10. CDR1 is SGHDT and CDR2 is YYEEEE in the germline V gene. CDR3 size: 19 residues.

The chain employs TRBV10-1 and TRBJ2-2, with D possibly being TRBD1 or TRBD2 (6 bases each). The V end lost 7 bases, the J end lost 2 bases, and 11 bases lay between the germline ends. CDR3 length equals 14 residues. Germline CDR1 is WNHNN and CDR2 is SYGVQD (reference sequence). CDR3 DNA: TGCGCCAGCAATACAGGGACTAACACCGGGGAGCTGTTTTTT. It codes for CASNTGTNTGELFF.

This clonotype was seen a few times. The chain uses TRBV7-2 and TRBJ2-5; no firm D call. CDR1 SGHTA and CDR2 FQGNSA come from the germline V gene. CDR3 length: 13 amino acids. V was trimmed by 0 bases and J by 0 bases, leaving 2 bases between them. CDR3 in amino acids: CASSLAYQETQYF. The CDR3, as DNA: TGTGCCAGCAGCTTAGCGTACCAAGAGACCCAGTACTTC.

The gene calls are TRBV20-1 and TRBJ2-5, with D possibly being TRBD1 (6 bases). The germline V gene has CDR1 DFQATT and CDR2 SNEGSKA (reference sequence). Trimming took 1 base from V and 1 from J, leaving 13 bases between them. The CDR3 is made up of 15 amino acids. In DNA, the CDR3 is TGCAGTGCTAGAGGTGGGACACCAAGCCAAGAGACCCAGTACTTC. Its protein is CSARGGTPSQETQYF.

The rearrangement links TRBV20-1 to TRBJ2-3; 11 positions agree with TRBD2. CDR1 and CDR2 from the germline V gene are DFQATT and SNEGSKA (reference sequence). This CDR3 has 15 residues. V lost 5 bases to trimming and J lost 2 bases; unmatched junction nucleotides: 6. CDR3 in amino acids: CSAEGGLADTDTQYF. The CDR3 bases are TGCAGTGCTGAGGGGGGACTAGCGGACACAGATACGCAGTATTTT.

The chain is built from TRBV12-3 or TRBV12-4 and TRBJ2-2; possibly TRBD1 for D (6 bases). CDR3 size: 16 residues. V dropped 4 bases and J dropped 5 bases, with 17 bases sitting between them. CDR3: CASSSPQGRQTGELFF. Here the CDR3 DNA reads TGTGCCAGCAGTTCCCCGCAGGGGAGACAAACCGGGGAGCTGTTTTTT.

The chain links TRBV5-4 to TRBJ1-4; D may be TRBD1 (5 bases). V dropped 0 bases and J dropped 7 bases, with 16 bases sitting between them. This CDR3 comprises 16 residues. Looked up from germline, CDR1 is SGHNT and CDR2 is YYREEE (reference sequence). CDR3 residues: CASSLEPGRPTEKLFF. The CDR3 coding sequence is TGTGCCAGCAGCTTGGAACCGGGACGGCCGACTGAAAAACTGTTTTTT.

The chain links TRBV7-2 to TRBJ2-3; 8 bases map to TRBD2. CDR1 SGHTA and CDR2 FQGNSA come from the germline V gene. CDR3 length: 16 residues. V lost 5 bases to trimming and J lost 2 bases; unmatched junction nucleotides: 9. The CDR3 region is CASSKKAGALTDTQYF. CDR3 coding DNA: TGTGCCAGCAGCAAAAAAGCGGGGGCGCTCACAGATACGCAGTATTTT.

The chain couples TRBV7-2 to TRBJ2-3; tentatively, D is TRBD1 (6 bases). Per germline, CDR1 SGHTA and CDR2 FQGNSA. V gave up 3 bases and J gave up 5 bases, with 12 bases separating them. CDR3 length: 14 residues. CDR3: CASSFRGIQDTQYF. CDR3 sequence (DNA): TGTGCCAGCAGCTTTAGGGGGATCCAAGATACGCAGTATTTT.

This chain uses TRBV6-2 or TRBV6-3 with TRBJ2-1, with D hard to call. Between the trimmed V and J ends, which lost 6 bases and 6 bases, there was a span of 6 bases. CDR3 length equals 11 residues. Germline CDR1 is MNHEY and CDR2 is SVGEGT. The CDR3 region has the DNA TGTGCCAGCAGGGAATTCAATGAGCAGTTCTTC. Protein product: CASREFNEQFF.

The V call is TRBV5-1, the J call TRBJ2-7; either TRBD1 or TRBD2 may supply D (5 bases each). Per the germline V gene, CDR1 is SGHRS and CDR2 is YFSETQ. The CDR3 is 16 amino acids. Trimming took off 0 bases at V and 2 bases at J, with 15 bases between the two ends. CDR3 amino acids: CASSLEFGDATYEQYF. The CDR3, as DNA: TGCGCCAGCAGCTTGGAGTTCGGGGACGCCACCTACGAGCAGTACTTC.

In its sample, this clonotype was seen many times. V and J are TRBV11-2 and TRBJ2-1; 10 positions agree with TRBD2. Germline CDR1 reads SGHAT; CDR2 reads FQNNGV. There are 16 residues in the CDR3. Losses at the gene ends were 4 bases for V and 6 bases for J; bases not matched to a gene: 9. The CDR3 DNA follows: TGTGCCAGCAGCTCGCCGAGGGCTAGCGGGAGCAATGAGCAGTTCTTC. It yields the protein CASSSPRASGSNEQFF.

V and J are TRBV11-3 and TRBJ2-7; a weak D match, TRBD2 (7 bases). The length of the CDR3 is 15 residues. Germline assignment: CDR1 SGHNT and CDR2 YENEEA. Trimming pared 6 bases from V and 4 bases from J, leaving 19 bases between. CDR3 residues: CASSPNTGREYEQYF. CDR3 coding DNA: TGTGCCAGCAGTCCTAACACAGGGAGGGAATACGAGCAGTACTTC.

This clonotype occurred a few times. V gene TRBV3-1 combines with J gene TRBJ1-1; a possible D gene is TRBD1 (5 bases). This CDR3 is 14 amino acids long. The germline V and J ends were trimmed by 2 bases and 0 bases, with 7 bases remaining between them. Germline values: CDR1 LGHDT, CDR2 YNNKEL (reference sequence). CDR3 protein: CASSQRDVNTEAFF. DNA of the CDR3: TGTGCCAGCAGCCAACGGGACGTGAACACTGAAGCTTTCTTT.

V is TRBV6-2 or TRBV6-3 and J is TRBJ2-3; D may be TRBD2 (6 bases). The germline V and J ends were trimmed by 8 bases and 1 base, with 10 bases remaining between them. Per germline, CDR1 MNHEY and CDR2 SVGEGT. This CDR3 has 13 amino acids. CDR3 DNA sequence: TGTGCCAGCTGGTCTAGCGGCACAGATACGCAGTATTTT. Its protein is CASWSSGTDTQYF.

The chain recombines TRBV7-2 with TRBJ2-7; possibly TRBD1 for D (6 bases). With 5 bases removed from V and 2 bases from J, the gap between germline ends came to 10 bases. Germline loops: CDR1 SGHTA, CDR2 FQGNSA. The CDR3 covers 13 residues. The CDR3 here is CASSRRDTYEQYF. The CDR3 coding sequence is TGTGCCAGCAGCCGACGGGACACCTACGAGCAGTACTTC.